This T cell receptor (beta chain) stems from a study of liver allograft versus peripheral blood T cells (dated by TCRdb to 2018 to 2021). Notes on the research overall: In liver transplant recipients, the study looked at T cell receptor repertoires in the peripheral blood and set them against the repertoires found within the transplanted livers.

This clonotype is labeled medium-sized (0.01 to 0.1%). Its antigen remains unidentified. The sample holds no much larger clone one base away, and base qualities are not on file. The research as a whole found: According to the report, the T cell receptor repertoires detected in peripheral blood were different from the repertoires found inside liver allografts.

TCRdb names Illumina MiSeq as the instrument used. TCRdb trimmed the raw reads at Q25, called clones with MiXCR and kept productive beta chains. Under each unique CDR3 protein, matching rows form one entry showing the most common genes and DNA. The table for this sample lists 7,500 to 8,500 distinct CDR3 sequences; more than 15% of them were counted only once. The top ten clonotypes cover more than 1.1% of the sample. V loses 2 bases of germline sequence and J loses 6 bases, and the interval between the two ends is 11 bases. The CDR3, from cysteine to phenylalanine, totals 14 residues. Just CDR3 DNA is preserved here, 42 bases in frame from base 1. Per the germline V gene, SGHAT is the CDR1 and FQNNGV is the CDR2.

The V gene is TRBV11-2 and the J gene is TRBJ1-3; a tentative D call is TRBD1 (6 bases match). This receptor was taken from a human patient who had a liver transplant. Because of the transplant, the T cells may be the graft donor's rather than the patient's own. The CDR3 protein sequence reads: CASSLRGGINTIYF. The DNA sequence reads TGTGCCAGCAGCTTAAGGGGGGGCATAAACACCATATATTTT.